A single sample is the source of the 28 T cell receptor beta chains below, sequenced in a study of cytomegalovirus exposure and HLA in healthy donors (dated by TCRdb to about 2017). Library method: the immunoSEQ multiplex PCR assay. TCRdb limited this immuneACCESS table to in-frame rearrangements with V and J called. A share of clones is missing; checked studies link under half to unresolved V genes, and the rest is unexplained. The sample table holds about 110,000 clones, of which about 88% were seen once. Clones ranked in the top ten supply 1.8% of the sample. The sequenced sample was PBMCs. The receptors here all came from a woman between 18 and 30 years old in good health and CMV-seropositive.

This clone was seen once. The gene calls are TRBV29-1 and TRBJ1-1; TRBD1 might be the D (5 bases). V lost 3 bases to trimming and J lost 8 bases, with 10 bases between them. Germline loops: CDR1 SQVTM, CDR2 ANQGSEA. CDR3 length equals 11 residues. The chain's CDR3 is CSVERGLEAFF. The CDR3 nucleotides read TGCAGCGTTGAGCGGGGACTGGAAGCTTTCTTT.

This chain links TRBV6-6 with TRBJ2-1; 8 bases agree with TRBD2. J was trimmed by 5 bases and V by 0 bases; bases with no gene match: 6. The CDR3 consists of 16 residues. In germline, CDR1 is MNHNY, CDR2 SVGAGI (reference sequence). CDR3 protein: CASSYSERGINNEQFF. The CDR3 bases are TGTGCCAGCAGTTACTCGGAGCGGGGGATCAACAATGAGCAGTTCTTC.

V is TRBV19 and J is TRBJ1-1; D is ambiguous. CDR3 length: 14 residues. Trimming took off 7 bases at V and 2 bases at J, with 14 bases between the two ends. Germline V gene sequence: CDR1 LNHDA, CDR2 SQIVND (reference sequence). This CDR3 reads CASTPRGINTEAFF. CDR3 DNA: TGTGCCAGTACCCCCCGGGGAATTAACACTGAAGCTTTCTTT.

The chain carries TRBV7-9 and TRBJ1-2; 7 bases fit TRBD1. Trimming removed 0 bases from V and 7 bases from J; junction bases left unmatched: 8. Germline V CDR1 and CDR2: SEHNR, FQNEAQ (reference sequence). This CDR3 is built from 15 residues. CDR3 residues: CASSLAFEGALGYTF. In DNA form, the CDR3 reads TGTGCCAGCAGCTTAGCTTTCGAGGGGGCGCTTGGCTACACCTTC.

J is TRBJ2-7 and V is TRBV11-2, with a weak D call TRBD2 (5 bases). The CDR3 loop spans 14 amino acids. CDR1 and CDR2 from the germline V gene are SGHAT and FQNNGV. The V gene lost 5 bases and the J gene lost 0 bases, with 11 bases spanning the gap. The CDR3 loop reads CASSPRGSSYEQYF. The CDR3 nucleotides are TGTGCCAGCAGCCCCCGGGGAAGCTCCTACGAGCAGTACTTC.

This clone occurred once. The CDR3 protein is CASSTIDRGQFF. CDR3 DNA sequence: TGTGCCAGCAGCACCATTGACAGAGGGCAGTTCTTC. The chain couples TRBV7-9 to TRBJ2-1, with D maybe TRBD1 (5 bases). Germline assignment: CDR1 SEHNR and CDR2 FQNEAQ (reference sequence). The CDR3 loop spans 12 amino acids. V was trimmed by 5 bases and J by 12 bases, leaving 14 bases between them.

The rearrangement uses TRBV9 and TRBJ1-5, with 9 nucleotides matching TRBD1. The CDR3 totals 15 residues. Per germline, CDR1 SGDLS and CDR2 YYNGEE. V shed 4 bases and J 7 bases; nucleotides not matched to a gene: 9. The CDR3 nucleotides read TGTGCCAGCAGCAGGACAGGGGCCCGGGAGCAGCCCCAGCATTTT. Residues: CASSRTGAREQPQHF.

The gene calls are TRBV11-3 and TRBJ2-7, with 7 bases aligning to TRBD2. The junction had 15 bases not matched to a gene; V was cut back by 0 bases and J by 1 base. Germline assignment: CDR1 SGHNT and CDR2 YENEEA. The CDR3 extends over 19 amino acids. The CDR3 nucleotides are TGTGCCAGCAGCTTAGATGTCGCAGTAGGACTAGTGAGTTCCTACGAGCAGTACGTC. This sequence encodes CASSLDVAVGLVSSYEQYV.

The chain is built from TRBV7-9 and TRBJ1-4; 7 bases match TRBD1. The CDR3 is 16 residues long. Per the germline V gene, CDR1 is SEHNR and CDR2 is FQNEAQ (reference sequence). V trimming: 5 bases; J trimming: 0 bases; junction bases outside the gene matches: 6. CDR3 sequence (DNA): TGTGCCAGCAGCCAAGGACAGGACGCAACTAATGAAAAACTGTTTTTT. It translates to CASSQGQDATNEKLFF.

The chain carries TRBV5-5 and TRBJ2-7; 10 nucleotides match TRBD1. Per the germline V gene, CDR1 is SGHKS and CDR2 is YYEKEE (reference sequence). Germline trimming cut 5 bases from V and 2 bases from J; bases unmatched to any gene: 10. The CDR3 covers 16 residues. The chain's CDR3 is CASSYEPGQGAYEQYF. CDR3 DNA: TGTGCCAGCAGTTATGAGCCCGGACAGGGGGCCTACGAGCAGTACTTC.

The chain couples TRBV5-6 to TRBJ2-7; TRBD1 might be the D (6 bases). The CDR3 is 15 residues long. V lost 0 bases, J lost 4 bases, and 14 bases lay in between. Germline V lookup: CDR1 SGHDT, CDR2 YYEEEE. The CDR3 is CASSLDGQGSYEQYF. The CDR3 DNA sequence: TGTGCCAGCAGCTTGGACGGTCAGGGGAGTTACGAGCAGTACTTC.

As regards this clone: At one boundary the junction diverges from the germline segment, which might be a read error. The chain couples TRBV6-6 to TRBJ2-7; D call uncertain. CDR3 size: 12 residues. Germline CDR1 reads MNHNY; CDR2 reads SVGAGI (reference sequence). CDR3 coding DNA: TGTGCCAGCAGTCGGTCCTCCGACGAGCAGTACTTC. Translation gives CASSRSSDEQYF.

This clone was found many times. The genes are TRBV7-9 and TRBJ2-7; D may be TRBD2 (6 bases). This CDR3 spans 15 amino acids. The germline CDR1 and CDR2 sequences are SEHNR and FQNEAQ (reference sequence). The V gene lost 1 base and the J gene lost 3 bases, with 13 bases spanning the gap. The CDR3 DNA reads TGTGCCAGCAGCTTAGTGGGGGGATCGGACTACGAGCAGTACTTC. It specifies CASSLVGGSDYEQYF.

The chain links TRBV6-4 to TRBJ2-1; TRBD1 agrees at 9 bases. V lost 2 bases and J lost 1; bases outside the gene matches: 3. The CDR3 is 16 amino acids. Germline assignment: CDR1 MRHNA and CDR2 SNTAGT. Written as DNA, the CDR3 is TGTGCCAGCAGTGACCTGGACAGGGGTTCCTACAATGAGCAGTTCTTC. It codes for CASSDLDRGSYNEQFF.

The V and J genes are TRBV19 and TRBJ2-7, with D possibly being TRBD1 (6 bases). Between the trimmed V and J ends, which lost 6 bases and 5 bases, there was a span of 14 bases. Germline V gene sequence: CDR1 LNHDA, CDR2 SQIVND (reference sequence). This CDR3 is 13 amino acids long. CDR3 nucleotides: TGTGCCAGTAGCGGGGCAGGGGCTCACGAGCAGTACTTC. Protein sequence: CASSGAGAHEQYF.

The table lists this clone with a few counts. This chain links TRBV2 with TRBJ2-3; 12 bases are a match to TRBD2. Trimming took 5 bases from V and 5 from J; bases not matched to a gene: 5. Germline CDR1 is SNHLY and CDR2 is FYNNEI. CDR3 length: 15 amino acids. CDR3 coding DNA: TGTGCCAGCAGTTCGACTAGCGGGGGAATAGATACGCAGTATTTT. Its translation is CASSSTSGGIDTQYF.

The CDR3 reads CASNLAGGVDEQFF. The CDR3 nucleotides read TGTGCCAGCAATCTAGCGGGGGGGGTTGATGAGCAGTTCTTC. This chain uses TRBV6-1 with TRBJ2-1; 12 nucleotides line up with TRBD2. Germline V gene lookup returns CDR1 MNHNS and CDR2 SASEGT. This CDR3 has 14 amino acids. V was clipped by 7 bases and J by 8 bases; unmatched bases: 6.

The chain is built from TRBV27 and TRBJ2-3; the match to TRBD2 covers 7 bases. The ends lost 5 bases at V and 6 bases at J; junction bases unmatched: 20. This CDR3 is built from 18 residues. From germline, CDR1 is MNHEY and CDR2 SMNVEV (reference sequence). CDR3 in amino acids: CASSGGVDRKQVRDTQYF. The CDR3 DNA is TGTGCCAGCAGTGGGGGGGTCGACCGCAAGCAGGTAAGGGATACGCAGTATTTT.

The genes are TRBV15 and TRBJ2-3; TRBD2 matches at 13 bases. The CDR3 sequence is 17 residues long. V lost 0 bases to trimming and J lost 1 base; unmatched junction nucleotides: 1. CDR1 is LNHNV and CDR2 is YYDKDF in the germline V gene (reference sequence). CDR3 sequence reads: CATSRDGLAGGTDTQYF. The CDR3 coding sequence is TGTGCCACCAGCAGAGATGGACTAGCGGGGGGCACAGATACGCAGTATTTT.

The gene calls are TRBV5-1 and TRBJ1-4, with TRBD1 as a possible D gene (5 bases). The CDR3 consists of 13 residues. From germline, CDR1 is SGHRS and CDR2 YFSETQ. The germline V and J ends were trimmed by 5 bases and 3 bases, with 8 bases remaining between them. The CDR3 spells CASSQGPNEKLFF. The DNA for the CDR3 is TGCGCCAGCAGTCAGGGTCCTAATGAAAAACTGTTTTTT.

This clone has a single count. This sequence joins TRBV11-2 and TRBJ1-4; TRBD1 agrees at 8 bases. The germline V gene has CDR1 SGHAT and CDR2 FQNNGV. This CDR3 has 12 residues. CDR3: CGARDRLQKLFF. The CDR3 DNA sequence: TGTGGCGCACGGGACAGGCTCCAAAAACTGTTTTTT.

This clone was counted only a few times. The rearrangement joins TRBV28 to TRBJ1-2, with no clear D. The CDR3 loop spans 15 amino acids. Trimming took 2 bases from V and 2 from J, leaving 12 bases between them. CDR1 is MDHEN and CDR2 is SYDVKM in the germline V gene. CDR3 region: CASSLRQVDNYGYTF. The CDR3 DNA sequence: TGTGCCAGCAGTTTACGGCAGGTAGACAACTATGGCTACACCTTC.

For this clone: At one boundary the junction diverges from the germline segment, which might be a read error. This chain links TRBV4-1 with TRBJ2-5; 8 positions agree with TRBD2. The germline CDR1 and CDR2 sequences are MGHRA and YSYEKL. The CDR3 spans 16 residues. The CDR3 loop is CASSQAGGGYQETQYF. The CDR3 DNA is TGCGCCAGCAGTCAAGCGGGCGGGGGGTACCAAGAGACCCAGTACTTC.

The chain recombines TRBV2 with TRBJ1-1, with D uncertain. V was cut by 6 bases and J by 5 bases, with 7 bases left in between. In germline, CDR1 is SNHLY, CDR2 FYNNEI. The CDR3 is 11 residues long. The CDR3 DNA reads as TGTGCCAGCAGGTTTCGTACTGAAGCTTTCTTT. Protein: CASRFRTEAFF.

This sequence joins TRBV4-3 and TRBJ1-6; weak D call: TRBD1 (5 bases). This CDR3 is 17 amino acids long. Germline V lookup: CDR1 LGHNA, CDR2 YSLEER. The ends were cut back, 2 bases at V and 4 bases at J, with 15 bases in the middle. The CDR3, as DNA: TGCGCCAGCAGCCAAAAGGGGAACACAGGTTATAATTCACCCCTCCACTTT. Its protein product is CASSQKGNTGYNSPLHF.

This chain joins TRBV19 and TRBJ1-6; D is unclear. Germline CDR1 LNHDA, CDR2 SQIVND (reference sequence). Trimming removed 5 bases from V and 9 bases from J, with 11 bases in between. The CDR3 totals 13 residues. DNA of the CDR3: TGTGCCAGTAGTGTGGACCGGGGTTCACCCCTCCACTTT. It codes for CASSVDRGSPLHF. Looking up the rest from reference TRBV19 and TRBJ1-6 gives the full variable domain: DGGITQSPKYLFRKEGQNVTLSCEQNLNHDAMYWYRQDPGQGLRLIYYSQIVNDFQKGDIAEGYSVSREKKESFPLTVTSAQKNPTAFYLCASSVDRGSPLHFGNGTRLTVT.

The chain joins TRBV6-1 to TRBJ2-2; the D gene is possibly TRBD2 (5 bases). This CDR3 spans 15 amino acids. Germline CDR1 and CDR2: MNHNS and SASEGT. V lost 8 bases and J lost 0, with 13 bases in between. CDR3 sequence reads: CASGWRTTNTGELFF. The DNA for the CDR3 is TGTGCCAGCGGTTGGAGGACGACGAACACCGGGGAGCTGTTTTTT.

The chain carries TRBV30 and TRBJ1-2; D is unclear. Germline V lookup: CDR1 GTSNPN, CDR2 SVGIG (reference sequence). CDR3 size: 14 residues. V was pared by 0 bases and J by 4 bases, with 12 bases between. The CDR3 sequence: CAWSVPPSTYGYTF. In DNA form, the CDR3 reads TGTGCCTGGAGTGTACCCCCCAGTACCTATGGCTACACCTTC.